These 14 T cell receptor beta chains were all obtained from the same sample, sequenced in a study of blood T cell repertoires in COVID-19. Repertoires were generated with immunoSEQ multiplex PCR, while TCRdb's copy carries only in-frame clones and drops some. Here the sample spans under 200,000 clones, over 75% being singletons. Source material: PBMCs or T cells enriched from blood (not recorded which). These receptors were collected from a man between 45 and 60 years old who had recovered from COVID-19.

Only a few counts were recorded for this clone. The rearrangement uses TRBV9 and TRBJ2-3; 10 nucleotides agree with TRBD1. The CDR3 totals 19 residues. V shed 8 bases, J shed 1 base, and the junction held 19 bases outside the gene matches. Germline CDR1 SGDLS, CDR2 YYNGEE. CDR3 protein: CARSISIVRTGGRTDTQYF. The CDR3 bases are TGTGCCAGGTCGATCAGCATAGTTAGGACAGGGGGACGCACAGATACGCAGTATTTT.

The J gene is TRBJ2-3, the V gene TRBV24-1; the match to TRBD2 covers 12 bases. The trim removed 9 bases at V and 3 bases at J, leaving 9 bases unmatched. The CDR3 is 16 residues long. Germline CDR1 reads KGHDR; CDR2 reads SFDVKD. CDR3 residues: CATSSILAGGTDTQYF. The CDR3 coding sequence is TGTGCCACCTCCTCTATTCTAGCGGGAGGGACAGATACGCAGTATTTT.

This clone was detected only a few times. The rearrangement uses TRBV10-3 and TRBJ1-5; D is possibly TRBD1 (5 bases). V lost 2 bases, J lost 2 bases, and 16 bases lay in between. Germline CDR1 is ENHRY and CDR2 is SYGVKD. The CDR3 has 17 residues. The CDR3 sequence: CAISERQINVGNQPQHF. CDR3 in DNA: TGTGCCATCAGTGAGAGACAGATTAATGTAGGCAATCAGCCCCAGCATTTT.

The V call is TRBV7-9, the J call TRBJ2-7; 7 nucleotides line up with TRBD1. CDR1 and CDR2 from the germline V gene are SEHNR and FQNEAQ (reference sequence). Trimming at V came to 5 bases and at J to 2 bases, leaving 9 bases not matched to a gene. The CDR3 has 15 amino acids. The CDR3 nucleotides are TGTGCCAGCAGCGGATACGACAGGGCTACCTACGAGCAGTACTTC. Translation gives CASSGYDRATYEQYF. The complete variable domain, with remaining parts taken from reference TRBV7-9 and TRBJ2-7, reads DTGVSQNPRHKITKRGQNVTFRCDPISEHNRLYWYRQTLGQGPEFLTYFQNEAQLEKSRLLSDRFSAERPKGSFSTLEIQRTEQGDSAMYLCASSGYDRATYEQYFGPGTRLTVT.

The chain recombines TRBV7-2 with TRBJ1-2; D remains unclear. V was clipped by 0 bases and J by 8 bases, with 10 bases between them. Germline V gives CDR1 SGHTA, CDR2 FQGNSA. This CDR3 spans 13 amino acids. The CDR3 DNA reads TGTGCCAGCAGCTTAGCGGGAGCTTTAGGCTACACCTTC. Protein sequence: CASSLAGALGYTF.

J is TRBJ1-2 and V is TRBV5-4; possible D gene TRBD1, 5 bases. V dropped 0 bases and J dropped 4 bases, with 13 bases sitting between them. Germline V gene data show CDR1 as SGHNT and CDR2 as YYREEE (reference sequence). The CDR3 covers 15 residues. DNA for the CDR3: TGTGCCAGCAGCTTGGAGCAGGGCCGGTCCTATGGCTACACCTTC. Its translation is CASSLEQGRSYGYTF.

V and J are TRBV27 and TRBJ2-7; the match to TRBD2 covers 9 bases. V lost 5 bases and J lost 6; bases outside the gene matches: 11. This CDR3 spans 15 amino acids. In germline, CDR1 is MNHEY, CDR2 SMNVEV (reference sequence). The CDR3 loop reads CASSILAGASPEQYF. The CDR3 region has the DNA TGTGCCAGCAGTATCTTAGCGGGAGCTTCCCCCGAGCAGTACTTC.

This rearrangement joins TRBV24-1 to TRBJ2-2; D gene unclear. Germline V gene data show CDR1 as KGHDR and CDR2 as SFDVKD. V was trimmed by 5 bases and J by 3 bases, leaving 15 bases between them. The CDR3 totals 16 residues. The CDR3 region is CATSARTNSDTGELFF. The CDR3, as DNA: TGTGCCACCAGTGCCCGAACTAACTCGGACACCGGGGAGCTGTTTTTT.

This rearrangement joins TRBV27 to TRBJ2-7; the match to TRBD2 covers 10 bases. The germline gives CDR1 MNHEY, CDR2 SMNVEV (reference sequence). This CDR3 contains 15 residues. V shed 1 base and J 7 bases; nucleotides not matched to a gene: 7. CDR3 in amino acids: CASSLLAGGRPEQYF. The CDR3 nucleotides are TGTGCCAGCAGTTTATTAGCGGGGGGCCGGCCTGAGCAGTACTTC.

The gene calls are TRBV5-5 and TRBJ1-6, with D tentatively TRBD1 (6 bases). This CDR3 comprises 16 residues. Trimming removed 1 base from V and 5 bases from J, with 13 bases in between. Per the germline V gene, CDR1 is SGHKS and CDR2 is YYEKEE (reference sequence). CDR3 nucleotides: TGTGCCAGCAGCTTGCGAGGCACAGGGAATAATTCACCCCTCCACTTT. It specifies CASSLRGTGNNSPLHF.

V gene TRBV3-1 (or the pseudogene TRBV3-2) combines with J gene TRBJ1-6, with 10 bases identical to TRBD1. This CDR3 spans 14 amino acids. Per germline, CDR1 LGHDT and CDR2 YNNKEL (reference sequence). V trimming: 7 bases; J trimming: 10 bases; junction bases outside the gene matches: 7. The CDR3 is CASTFGTGVSPLHF. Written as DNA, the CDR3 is TGTGCCAGCACCTTCGGGACAGGGGTATCACCCCTCCACTTT.

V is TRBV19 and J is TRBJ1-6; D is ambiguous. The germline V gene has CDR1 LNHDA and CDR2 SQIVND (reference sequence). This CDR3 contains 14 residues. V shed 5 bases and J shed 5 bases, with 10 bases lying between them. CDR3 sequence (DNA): TGTGCCAGTAGTGGCGGACTAAATAATTCACCCCTCCACTTT. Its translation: CASSGGLNNSPLHF.

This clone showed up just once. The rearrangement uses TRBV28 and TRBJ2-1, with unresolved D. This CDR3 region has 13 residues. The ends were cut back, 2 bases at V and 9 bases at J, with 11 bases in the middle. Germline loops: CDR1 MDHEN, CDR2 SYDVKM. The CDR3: CASSLAPKSEQFF. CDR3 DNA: TGTGCCAGCAGTTTAGCTCCCAAGAGTGAGCAGTTCTTC.

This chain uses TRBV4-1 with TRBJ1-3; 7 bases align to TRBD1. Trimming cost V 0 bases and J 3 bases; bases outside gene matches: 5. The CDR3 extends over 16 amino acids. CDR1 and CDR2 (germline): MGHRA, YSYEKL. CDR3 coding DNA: TGCGCCAGCAGCCAAGAGACAGGGTCGGGTGGAAACACCATATATTTT. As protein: CASSQETGSGGNTIYF.